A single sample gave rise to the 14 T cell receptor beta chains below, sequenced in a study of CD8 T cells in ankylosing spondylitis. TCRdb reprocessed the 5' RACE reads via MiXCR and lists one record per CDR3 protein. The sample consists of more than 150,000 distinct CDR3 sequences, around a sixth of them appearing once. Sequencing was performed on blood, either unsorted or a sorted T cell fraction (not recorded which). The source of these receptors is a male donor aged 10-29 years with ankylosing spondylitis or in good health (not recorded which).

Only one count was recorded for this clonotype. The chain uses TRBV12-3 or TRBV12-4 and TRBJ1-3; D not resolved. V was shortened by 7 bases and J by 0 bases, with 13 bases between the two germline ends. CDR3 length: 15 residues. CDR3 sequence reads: CASTTARTSGNTIYF. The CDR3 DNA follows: TGTGCCAGCACCACCGCGAGGACCTCTGGAAACACCATATATTTT.

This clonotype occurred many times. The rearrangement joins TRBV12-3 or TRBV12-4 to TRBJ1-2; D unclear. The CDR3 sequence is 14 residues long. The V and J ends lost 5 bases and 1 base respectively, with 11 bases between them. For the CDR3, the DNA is TGTGCCAGCAGTAGACTGGGCCTTAACTATGGCTACACCTTC. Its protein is CASSRLGLNYGYTF.

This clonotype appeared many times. CDR3 loop: CSVGLDPPSNQPQHF. CDR3 sequence (DNA): TGCAGTGTGGGTCTCGACCCCCCTAGCAATCAGCCCCAGCATTTT. V gene TRBV20-1 combines with J gene TRBJ1-5; no firm D call. V dropped 7 bases and J dropped 0 bases, with 16 bases sitting between them. The germline CDR1 and CDR2 sequences are DFQATT and SNEGSKA (reference sequence). The CDR3 consists of 15 residues.

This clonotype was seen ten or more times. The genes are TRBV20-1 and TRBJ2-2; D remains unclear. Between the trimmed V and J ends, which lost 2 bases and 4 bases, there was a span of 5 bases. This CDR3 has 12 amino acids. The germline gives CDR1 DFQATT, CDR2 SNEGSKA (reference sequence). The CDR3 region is CSARTPTGELFF. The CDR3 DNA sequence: TGCAGTGCTAGAACCCCCACCGGGGAGCTGTTTTTT.

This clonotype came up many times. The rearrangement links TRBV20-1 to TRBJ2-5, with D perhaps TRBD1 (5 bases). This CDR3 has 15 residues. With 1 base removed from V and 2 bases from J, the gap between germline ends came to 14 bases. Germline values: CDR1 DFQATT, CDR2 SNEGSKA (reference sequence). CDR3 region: CSARGRTFRQETQYF. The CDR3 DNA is TGCAGTGCTAGAGGTCGGACATTCAGACAAGAGACCCAGTACTTC.

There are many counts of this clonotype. The CDR3 sequence is CSADTGYYNQPQHF. Written as DNA, the CDR3 is TGCAGTGCCGATACAGGGTATTACAATCAGCCCCAGCATTTT. V usage is TRBV20-1 and J usage is TRBJ1-5; possible D gene TRBD1, 6 bases. The germline V gene encodes CDR1 DFQATT and CDR2 SNEGSKA (reference sequence). This CDR3 comprises 14 residues. Trimming took off 6 bases at V and 3 bases at J, with 15 bases between the two ends.

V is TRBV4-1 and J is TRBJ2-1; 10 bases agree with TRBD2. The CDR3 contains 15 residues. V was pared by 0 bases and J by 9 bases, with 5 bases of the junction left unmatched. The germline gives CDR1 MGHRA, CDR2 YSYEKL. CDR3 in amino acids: CASSQDRSGRGEQFF. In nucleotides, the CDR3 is TGCGCCAGCAGCCAAGATAGGAGCGGGAGGGGTGAGCAGTTCTTC.

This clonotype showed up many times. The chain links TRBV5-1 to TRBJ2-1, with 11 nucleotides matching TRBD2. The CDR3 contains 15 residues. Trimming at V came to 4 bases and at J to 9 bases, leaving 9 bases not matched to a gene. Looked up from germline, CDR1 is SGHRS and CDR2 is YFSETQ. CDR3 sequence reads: CASSPTSGMASEQFF. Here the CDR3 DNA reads TGCGCCAGCAGCCCGACTAGCGGGATGGCGAGTGAGCAGTTCTTC.

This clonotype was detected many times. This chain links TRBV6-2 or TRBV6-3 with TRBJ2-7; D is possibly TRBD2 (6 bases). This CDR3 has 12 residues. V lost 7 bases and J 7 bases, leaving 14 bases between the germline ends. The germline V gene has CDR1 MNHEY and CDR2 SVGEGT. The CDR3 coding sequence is TGTGCCAGCACGGGATATCGGGAGGAGCAGTACTTC. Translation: CASTGYREEQYF.

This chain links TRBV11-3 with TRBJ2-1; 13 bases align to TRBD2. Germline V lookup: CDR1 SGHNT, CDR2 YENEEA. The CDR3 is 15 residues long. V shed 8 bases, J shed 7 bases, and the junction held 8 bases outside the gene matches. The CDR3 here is CASSDVTSGRNEQFF. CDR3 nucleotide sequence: TGTGCCAGCTCGGATGTGACTAGCGGGAGGAATGAGCAGTTCTTC. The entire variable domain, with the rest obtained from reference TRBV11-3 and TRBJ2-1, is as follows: EAGVVQSPRYKIIEKKQPVAFWCNPISGHNTLYWYLQNLGQGPELLIRYENEEAVDDSQLPKDRFSAERLKGVDSTLKIQPAELGDSAVYLCASSDVTSGRNEQFFGPGTRLTVL.

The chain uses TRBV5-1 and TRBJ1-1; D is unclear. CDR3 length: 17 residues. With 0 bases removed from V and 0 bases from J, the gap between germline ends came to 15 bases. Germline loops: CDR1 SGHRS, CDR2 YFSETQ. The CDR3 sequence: CASSLGVLDRVNTEAFF. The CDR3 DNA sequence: TGCGCCAGCAGCTTGGGGGTACTGGACCGGGTGAACACTGAAGCTTTCTTT.

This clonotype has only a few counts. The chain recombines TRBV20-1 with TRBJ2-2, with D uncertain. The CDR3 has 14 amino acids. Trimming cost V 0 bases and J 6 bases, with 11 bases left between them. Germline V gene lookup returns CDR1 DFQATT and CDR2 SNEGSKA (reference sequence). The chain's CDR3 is CSARDWKVAGELFF. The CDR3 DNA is TGCAGTGCTAGAGATTGGAAGGTAGCCGGGGAGCTGTTTTTT.

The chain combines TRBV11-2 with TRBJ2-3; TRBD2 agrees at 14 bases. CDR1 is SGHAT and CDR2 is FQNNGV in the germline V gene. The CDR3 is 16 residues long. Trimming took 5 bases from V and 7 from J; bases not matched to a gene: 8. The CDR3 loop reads CASSPGLAGGENTQYF. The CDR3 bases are TGTGCCAGCAGCCCCGGACTAGCGGGAGGAGAGAATACGCAGTATTTT.

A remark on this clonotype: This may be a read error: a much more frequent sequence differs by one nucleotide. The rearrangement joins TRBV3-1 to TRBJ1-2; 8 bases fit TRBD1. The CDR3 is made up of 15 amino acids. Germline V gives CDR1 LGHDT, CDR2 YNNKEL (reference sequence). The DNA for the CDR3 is TGTGCCAGCAGCCCTAGAGGTGGACAGGGTGCCGGCTACCCCTTC. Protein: CASSPRGGQGAGYPF.